This T cell receptor (beta chain) came from a study of CD8+CD57+ T cells in acquired aplastic anemia. Study summary: When averaged, DNA from sorted CD4+ and CD8+ cells came to around 3.1 ug. CD4+ reads averaged roughly 9.8 million in healthy donors. Findings of the study overall: The study found no significant CD8+ Simpson's diversity difference between patients and controls. Common to patients and controls were roughly 30 CD8+ CDR3 sequences.

Investigators profiled TCR beta VDJ and CDR3 from genomic DNA template. TCRdb reprocessed the reads with MiXCR, giving one entry per CDR3 protein. The profile shows fewer than 200,000 distinct CDR3 sequences, roughly 63% of them singletons. Trimming took 6 bases from V and 8 from J; bases not matched to a gene: 17. This CDR3 has 17 residues. This clonotype occurred many times. Its specificity is not known. The sequenced sample was sorted CD4+, CD8+, or CD8+CD57+ T cells (not recorded which) from PBMCs. The chain joins TRBV12-3 or TRBV12-4 to TRBJ2-1; TRBD1 matches at 9 bases. The sequence derives from a human donor in good health. The CDR3 reads CASRPLEPGQGIHEQFF. The CDR3 nucleotides read TGTGCCAGCAGACCGTTAGAACCGGGACAGGGAATTCATGAGCAGTTCTTC.